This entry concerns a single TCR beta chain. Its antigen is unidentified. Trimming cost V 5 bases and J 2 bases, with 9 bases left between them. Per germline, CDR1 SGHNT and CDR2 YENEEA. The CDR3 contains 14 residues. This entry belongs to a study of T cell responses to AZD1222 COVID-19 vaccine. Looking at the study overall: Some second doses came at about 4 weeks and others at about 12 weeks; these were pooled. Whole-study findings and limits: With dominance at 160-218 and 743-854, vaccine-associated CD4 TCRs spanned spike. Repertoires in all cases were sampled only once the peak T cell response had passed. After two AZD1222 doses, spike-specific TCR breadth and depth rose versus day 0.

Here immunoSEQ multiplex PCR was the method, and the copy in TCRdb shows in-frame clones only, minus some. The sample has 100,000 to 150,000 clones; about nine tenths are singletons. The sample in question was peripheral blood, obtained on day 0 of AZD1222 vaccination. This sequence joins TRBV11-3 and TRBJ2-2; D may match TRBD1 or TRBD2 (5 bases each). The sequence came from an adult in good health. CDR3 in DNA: TGTGCCAGCAGCCGGGACCCTAACACCGGGGAGCTGTTTTTT. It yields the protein CASSRDPNTGELFF.